This TCR beta chain was found in a study of OX40 agonist ivuxolimab in advanced cancers. About the investigation overall: Ivuxolimab was a fully human IgG2 agonistic monoclonal antibody targeting the costimulatory receptor OX40 (CD134). The paper describes the monotherapy dose-escalation part (N = 52 patients) of the phase I trial of ivuxolimab. Prior anti-PD-1, anti-PD-L1 or anti-CTLA-4 therapy was permitted, and checkpoint inhibitors had been received by about two fifths of dose-escalation patients. Intravenous ivuxolimab was administered to patients every 2 weeks at six dose levels: 0.01, 0.1, 0.3, 1.5, 3 and 10 mg/kg. Of the approximately 54 patients in dose escalation, about 20 had hepatocellular carcinoma, about 15 had melanoma, 9 had renal cell carcinoma and 9 had head and neck cancer. Partial responses occurred in three dose-escalation patients, of whom one had hepatocellular carcinoma and two had cutaneous melanoma. In the dose-escalation cohort, 75% to 85% of patients were male, and the mean age was roughly 60 years with a range of roughly 20 to 85. The point of sequencing TCRbeta in the periphery was to test whether ivuxolimab changed TCR sequence diversity and drove clonal T-cell expansion. Results the study describes overall, beyond this receptor: After ivuxolimab, expanded clones were on average more numerous among CD8+ T cells than among CD4+ T cells. In the 0.1-3.0 mg/kg groups, partial responders had among the lowest normalized peripheral clonal expansion, particularly in CD8+ T cells. The antigen specificity of the clonally expanded peripheral T cells was not determined. Low levels of normalized T-cell clonal expansion were also seen in some nonresponding patients. At doses from 0.1 to 3.0 mg/kg, clonal expansion was seen in both CD4+ and CD8+ blood T cells between baseline and week 6.

The CDR3 runs 15 amino acids, cysteine and phenylalanine included. This entry keeps only the CDR3 DNA: 45 bases, framed from base 1. Taken from the germline V gene, the CDR1 and CDR2 loops are SGHAT and FQNNGV. V and J lose 1 base and 2 bases, and a span of 10 bases separates them. Patients with a history of autoimmune disease or receiving systemic immunosuppression were excluded from the trial. Peripheral blood for TCR sequencing was collected from all dose cohorts at baseline, on cycle 4 day 1, and on cycle 7 day 1. The samples were drawn from a first-in-human, open-label, multicenter phase I dose-escalation trial of ivuxolimab. The trial enrolled adults with locally advanced or metastatic head and neck squamous cell, hepatocellular, melanoma or renal cell carcinoma. Before TCR sequencing, CD4+ T cells and CD8+ T cells were sorted from peripheral blood as separate populations. On this clone: This receptor's antigen is unknown. Nothing much larger sits one base from this clone, and base qualities are not available.

Genomic DNA was isolated from the sorted cells so that the TCRbeta CDR3 region could be sequenced. The immunoSEQ Assay was used for sequencing of TCRbeta CDR3 regions. TCRdb provides this immuneACCESS table in a form limited to in-frame rearrangements. Some clones are lacking; in checked studies, under half of them reflect an unresolved V gene, and why the rest are absent is not known. This sample holds roughly 69,000 clones; around 93% were observed only once. About 1% of the sample lies in the top ten. The sample in question was CD4+ or CD8+ T cells sorted from blood, obtained in a trial of the OX40 agonist ivuxolimab. The sequence derives from an adult with an advanced solid tumor such as melanoma, head and neck, liver or kidney cancer. The sequence joins TRBV11-2 to TRBJ2-3; the D gene is perhaps TRBD1 or TRBD2, each of them matching over 5 bases. The CDR3 sequence is CASSLVPGPTDTQYF. The DNA sequence follows: TGTGCCAGCAGCTTAGTACCGGGGCCCACAGATACGCAGTATTTT.